This record covers a single T cell receptor beta chain. Its matching antigen is unknown. Germline and junction disagree at one end, which may indicate a read error. This sample was taken from a study of cytomegalovirus exposure and HLA in healthy donors. It was with 60 Vbeta and 13 Jbeta primers that the PCR ran. Clones were read by immunoSEQ multiplex PCR, and TCRdb kept only the in-frame ones, dropping some. The sample consists of about 73,000 clones, 75% of them appearing once. The CDR3 has 13 residues. Germline CDR1 SGHRS, CDR2 YFSETQ. Findings and limits, study-wide: A later examination showed that TCR association rates differed by HLA locus, with DRB1 most and HLA-C fewest.

The sequencing sample was made of PBMCs. V is TRBV5-1 and J is TRBJ1-1; possible D gene TRBD1, 5 bases. The clonotype originates from a man aged 70-80 years in good health and CMV-seronegative. The CDR3, as DNA: TGCGTCAGCAGCTTGGGGCCGAACACTGAAGCTTTCTTT. Protein sequence: CVSSLGPNTEAFF.